The clone carrying this T cell receptor (beta chain) was seen a few times. Generation of TCR cDNA used 5'RACE template switching (which added a universal primer site and UMIs). TCRdb passed the 5' RACE reads through MiXCR, listing each CDR3 protein once. The sample carries over 250,000 distinct CDR3 sequences, about 4% recorded once. This specimen belongs to a study of T cells after yellow fever vaccination. This CDR3 comprises 13 residues. From germline, CDR1 is LNHDA and CDR2 SQIVND (reference sequence). V shed 3 bases and J shed 1 base, with 6 bases lying between them. The source is a man younger than 30 who received the YFV17D yellow fever vaccine. The sequenced sample was PBMCs, obtained 5 days after the yellow fever booster vaccination. The chain couples TRBV19 to TRBJ1-2; D is undetermined. CDR3 region: CASSMDGNYGYTF. The CDR3 DNA reads TGTGCCAGTAGTATGGACGGTAACTATGGCTACACCTTC.